The next 9 T cell receptor beta chains were all read from a single sample in a study of OX40 agonist ivuxolimab in advanced cancers. The method was immunoSEQ multiplex PCR; TCRdb's version includes in-frame clones alone and lacks a portion of them. The table has about 58,000 clones, approximately 78% seen once; the top ten hold around 0.71%. Sequencing was performed on CD4+ or CD8+ T cells sorted from blood, taken in a trial of the OX40 agonist ivuxolimab. Receptors were obtained from an adult with an advanced solid tumor such as melanoma, head and neck, liver or kidney cancer.

Only one count was recorded for this clone. The gene calls are TRBV6-5 and TRBJ2-7; TRBD1 is a possible D gene (6 bases). The length of the CDR3 is 14 residues. The V gene lost 2 bases and the J gene lost 6 bases, with 14 bases spanning the gap. Germline V gene lookup returns CDR1 MNHEY and CDR2 SVGAGI. The CDR3 DNA reads as TGTGCCAGCAGTTACGCTCACAGGGTTGGCGAGCAGTACTTC. Translating gives CASSYAHRVGEQYF.

This chain connects TRBV10-3 to TRBJ2-5; 8 bases are shared with TRBD2. Germline values: CDR1 ENHRY, CDR2 SYGVKD. The V and J ends lost 10 bases and 7 bases, in that order; junction bases with no gene match: 8. There are 12 residues in the CDR3. The CDR3 protein is CATQTSEGTQYF. The CDR3 bases are TGTGCCACCCAGACTAGCGAAGGGACCCAGTACTTC.

This clone has only a few counts. V usage is TRBV4-1 and J usage is TRBJ1-3, with no clear D. In germline, CDR1 is MGHRA, CDR2 YSYEKL. V lost 1 base, J lost 2 bases, and 12 bases lay in between. CDR3 length equals 16 residues. Here the CDR3 DNA reads TGCGCCAGCAGCCAAGGGATCGGAACCACTGGAAACACCATATATTTT. Its translation: CASSQGIGTTGNTIYF.

The chain employs TRBV19 and TRBJ1-3; D remains ambiguous. This CDR3 is 13 amino acids long. V dropped 8 bases and J dropped 4 bases, with 12 bases sitting between them. CDR1 is LNHDA, CDR2 SQIVND, per germline (reference sequence). The CDR3: CASSSTPGNTIYF. In DNA, the CDR3 is TGTGCCAGTTCTTCTACCCCCGGAAACACCATATATTTT.

This chain links TRBV5-6 with TRBJ2-5, with D perhaps TRBD2 (6 bases). The germline gives CDR1 SGHDT, CDR2 YYEEEE. This CDR3 has 13 residues. The V and J ends lost 0 bases and 4 bases respectively, with 7 bases between them. This CDR3 reads CASSLVGGETQYF. The CDR3 nucleotides are TGTGCCAGCAGCTTGGTGGGGGGAGAGACCCAGTACTTC.

The chain combines TRBV28 with TRBJ2-7; D might be TRBD1 or TRBD2, each matching 6 bases. Germline V gives CDR1 MDHEN, CDR2 SYDVKM. The CDR3 has 15 residues. V shed 6 bases and J shed 2 bases, with 17 bases lying between them. CDR3 nucleotides: TGTGCCAGCAGGGGTACAGGGACTTCCCCCTACGAGCAGTACTTC. Its translation: CASRGTGTSPYEQYF. The whole variable domain, remainder taken from reference TRBV28 and TRBJ2-7, is DVKVTQSSRYLVKRTGEKVFLECVQDMDHENMFWYRQDPGLGLRLIYFSYDVKMKEKGDIPEGYSVSREKKERFSLILESASTNQTSMYLCASRGTGTSPYEQYFGPGTRLTVT.

This sequence joins TRBV5-1 and TRBJ2-7; 10 bases fit TRBD1. The CDR3 spans 15 residues. Losses at the gene ends were 2 bases for V and 3 bases for J; bases not matched to a gene: 5. The germline V gene has CDR1 SGHRS and CDR2 YFSETQ. For the CDR3, the DNA is TGCGCCAGCAGCTTACCGGGACAGGGGTTCTACGAGCAGTACTTC. The encoded protein is CASSLPGQGFYEQYF. Filled out from reference TRBV5-1 and TRBJ2-7, the complete variable domain reads KAGVTQTPRYLIKTRGQQVTLSCSPISGHRSVSWYQQTPGQGLQFLFEYFSETQRNKGNFPGRFSGRQFSNSRSEMNVSTLELGDSALYLCASSLPGQGFYEQYFGPGTRLTVT.

V is TRBV5-1 and J is TRBJ2-3, with D perhaps given as TRBD1 or TRBD2 (5 bases each). Germline values: CDR1 SGHRS, CDR2 YFSETQ. Trimming left V 4 bases short and J 0 bases short, with 12 bases between. The CDR3 has 15 amino acids. CDR3 coding DNA: TGCGCCAGCAGCCCTCCGGGACGGAGCACAGATACGCAGTATTTT. Protein sequence: CASSPPGRSTDTQYF.

The chain links TRBV18 to TRBJ2-1, with 7 bases identical to TRBD1. Germline V CDR1 and CDR2: KGHSH, LQKENI. V gave up 3 bases and J gave up 4 bases; unmatched junction bases: 9. The CDR3 is 16 residues long. The CDR3: CASSPGTANTYNEQFF. The CDR3 DNA reads TGTGCCAGCTCACCCGGGACAGCCAATACGTACAATGAGCAGTTCTTC.